Listed below are T cell receptor beta chains from one sample, sequenced in a study of regulatory T cells in long-lasting Graves disease. TCRdb analysed the multiplex PCR reads with MiXCR anew, one entry per CDR3 protein. The sample records over 650,000 distinct CDR3 sequences, 30% being singletons. This specimen was peripheral blood mononuclear cells (PBMCs), taken when the disease was refractory, from a patient treated with antithyroid drugs. The receptor source for this set is a female donor with Graves disease. CDR3s include the opening cysteine and the closing phenylalanine or tryptophan. Fields, in order: D gene, V gene, J gene, clone size, CDR3 DNA, CDR3 protein. D genes are given only for firm matches. Clone size is given for some rows only: seen once, a few or many times, or a class if the clone is expanded.

TRBD1	TRBV5-1	TRBJ2-7	.	TGCGCCAGCAGCTTGGAGGGACAGTCCTACGAGCAGTACTTC	CASSLEGQSYEQYF
TRBD2	TRBV29-1	TRBJ2-5	.	TGCAGCGTTGTCTTTAGGGAGGGGGAGACCCAGTACTTC	CSVVFREGETQYF
.	TRBV25-1	TRBJ2-5	few	TGTGCCAGCAGTACCCCAGGGGGGCTCGGGGAGACCCAGTACTTC	CASSTPGGLGETQYF
.	TRBV6-1	TRBJ1-5	many	TGTGCCAGTTCCACAGGGAATCAGCCCCAGCATTTT	CASSTGNQPQHF
TRBD1	TRBV20-1	TRBJ2-5	.	TGCAGTGCTAGAGTACCGGGACAGGCGAGTGGGGGCCAGTACTTC	CSARVPGQASGGQYF
.	TRBV20-1	TRBJ2-7	few	TGCAGTGCTACACTAGCCTACGAGCAGTACTTC	CSATLAYEQYF
.	TRBV30	TRBJ1-1	few	TGTGCCTGGAGTACCAACAGGGCTAGTCAAGCTTTCTTT	CAWSTNRASQAFF
.	TRBV15	TRBJ1-1	.	TGTGCCACCAGCAGAGATGGACAGTCAAGGCTGGACACTGAAGCTTTCTTT	CATSRDGQSRLDTEAFF
TRBD1	TRBV2	TRBJ1-5	.	TGTGCCAGCATGGGACAGGGCAATCAGCCCCAGCATTTT	CASMGQGNQPQHF
.	TRBV12-3/TRBV12-4	TRBJ1-2	many	TGTGCCAGCAGTTCCGGGCTTCCGACTGGCTACACCTTC	CASSSGLPTGYTF
TRBD1	TRBV2	TRBJ1-2	many	TGTGCCAGGGGACAGGGAGAGTGGACCTTC	CARGQGEWTF
TRBD2	TRBV27	TRBJ2-2	.	TGTGCCAGCAGTACGTCAGGGACTAGCGTTCCCGGGGAGCTGTTTTTT	CASSTSGTSVPGELFF
.	TRBV19	TRBJ1-2	few	TGTGCCGCGGGCCCCATGGACACGGTAAAGGAGTTGAATGGCTACACCTTC	CAAGPMDTVKELNGYTF
.	TRBV14	TRBJ1-4	.	TGTGCCAGCAGCCAAGCAACAGGGCTACGTGAAAAACTGTTTTTT	CASSQATGLREKLFF
TRBD2	TRBV19	TRBJ2-5	many	TGTGCCAGTAGTCCGGGACTAGCGGGAGGAAGAGAGACCCAGTACTTC	CASSPGLAGGRETQYF
.	TRBV9	TRBJ1-2	.	TGTGCCAGCAGCGAAATTGGGGCAGACAGGTTTAATGGCTACACCTTC	CASSEIGADRFNGYTF
.	TRBV5-1	TRBJ2-2	few	TGCGCCAGCAACAGGGCCGGGAACACCGGGGAGCTGTTTTTT	CASNRAGNTGELFF
TRBD2	TRBV7-3	TRBJ2-5	.	TGTGCCAGCAGCAAAAACCCGGGACTAGCGGAAGAGACCCAGTACTTC	CASSKNPGLAEETQYF
TRBD1	TRBV5-1	TRBJ1-1	.	TGCGCCAGCAGCTCAGGACAGGCGACTAGTGAAGCTTTCTTT	CASSSGQATSEAFF
.	TRBV5-1	TRBJ1-4	.	TGCGCCAGCAGCTTGGGGAGGGTTTCTAATGAAAAACTGTTTTTT	CASSLGRVSNEKLFF
TRBD1	TRBV5-1	TRBJ1-2	.	TGCGCCAGCAGCCAAAGGGGCTCCGGGACAGTCTATGGCTACACCTTC	CASSQRGSGTVYGYTF
.	TRBV27	TRBJ2-2	.	TGTGCCAGCAGTCCTTTCCCGACAACCGAGAACACCGGGGAGCTGTTTTTT	CASSPFPTTENTGELFF
.	TRBV10-3	TRBJ1-3	.	TGTGCCATCTCGGGGGCGTCTCCTGGAAACACCATATATTTT	CAISGASPGNTIYF
.	TRBV30	TRBJ1-5	.	TGTGCCTGGAGTGCCCGGGGTTATAGCAATCAGCCCCAGCATTTT	CAWSARGYSNQPQHF
.	TRBV20-1	TRBJ2-5	.	TGCAGTGCTAGTTGGGTCGTGGGGAAAGAGACCCAGTACTTC	CSASWVVGKETQYF
.	TRBV6-2/TRBV6-3	TRBJ2-6	.	TGTGCCAGCAGTCCCCTAGGCCGCGGGACTGGGGCCAACGTCCTGACTTTC	CASSPLGRGTGANVLTF
TRBD1	TRBV15	TRBJ1-4	.	TGTGCCACCAGCCGGACAGGGGCGAATGAAAAACTGTTTTTT	CATSRTGANEKLFF
.	TRBV28	TRBJ2-5	many	TGTGCCAGCAGTTTGAGCTGGGAGACCCAGTACTTC	CASSLSWETQYF
TRBD2	TRBV29-1	TRBJ2-5	.	TGCAGCGTCGGGGACTATCAAGAGACCCAGTACTTC	CSVGDYQETQYF
.	TRBV5-1	TRBJ1-1	few	TGCGCCAGTTCATTTCGGAGGGAAGCTTTCTTT	CASSFRREAFF
.	TRBV29-1	TRBJ2-5	.	TGCAGCAAAGTGAGTCAAGAGACCCAGTACTTC	CSKVSQETQYF
.	TRBV20-1	TRBJ2-7	.	TGCAGTGCTAGAGTAGGAACGTTTAGCTCCTACGAGCAGTACTTC	CSARVGTFSSYEQYF
.	TRBV27	TRBJ2-7	few	TGTGCCAGCAGTTTGTATGCGGACGTCTACGAGCAGTACTTC	CASSLYADVYEQYF
.	TRBV30	TRBJ1-3	.	TGTGCCTGGAGTCCCAAGACAGGCACCGTGGGAAACACCATATATTTT	CAWSPKTGTVGNTIYF
TRBD1	TRBV29-1	TRBJ2-2	.	TGCAGCGTTGTTCAGGGGGACACCGGGGAGCTGTTTTTT	CSVVQGDTGELFF
TRBD1	TRBV6-1	TRBJ2-3	.	TGTGCCAGCAGCGAGGGGGCCGCTTCTAGCACAGATACGCAGTATTTT	CASSEGAASSTDTQYF
TRBD1	TRBV6-1	TRBJ1-2	many	TGTGCCAGCATTGGGACAGGGGTCGGTGGCTACACCTTC	CASIGTGVGGYTF
TRBD1	TRBV6-1	TRBJ2-2	few	TGTGCCAGCAGTATAACAGGGGAGATTTTGGGCACCGGGGAGCTGTTTTTT	CASSITGEILGTGELFF
.	TRBV5-6	TRBJ1-1	.	TGTGCCAGCAGCTTTCAGCACACTGAAGCTTTCTTT	CASSFQHTEAFF
TRBD1	TRBV20-1	TRBJ1-2	few	TGCAGTGCTAGGGCCTTGGGACAGGGGGTTTCATTTGGCTACACCTTC	CSARALGQGVSFGYTF
.	TRBV7-2	TRBJ1-2	few	TGTGCCAGCAGCTTGGGGTCTCTCAGGATTACCTTC	CASSLGSLRITF
TRBD1	TRBV29-1	TRBJ1-3	.	TGCAGCGTTGAAGATCAAAGGGATGGGGGACAGGGGAGCTCTGGAAACACCATATATTTT	CSVEDQRDGGQGSSGNTIYF
.	TRBV29-1	TRBJ1-1	.	TGCAGCGCCGTCGTGGGGAACACTGAAGCTTTCTTT	CSAVVGNTEAFF